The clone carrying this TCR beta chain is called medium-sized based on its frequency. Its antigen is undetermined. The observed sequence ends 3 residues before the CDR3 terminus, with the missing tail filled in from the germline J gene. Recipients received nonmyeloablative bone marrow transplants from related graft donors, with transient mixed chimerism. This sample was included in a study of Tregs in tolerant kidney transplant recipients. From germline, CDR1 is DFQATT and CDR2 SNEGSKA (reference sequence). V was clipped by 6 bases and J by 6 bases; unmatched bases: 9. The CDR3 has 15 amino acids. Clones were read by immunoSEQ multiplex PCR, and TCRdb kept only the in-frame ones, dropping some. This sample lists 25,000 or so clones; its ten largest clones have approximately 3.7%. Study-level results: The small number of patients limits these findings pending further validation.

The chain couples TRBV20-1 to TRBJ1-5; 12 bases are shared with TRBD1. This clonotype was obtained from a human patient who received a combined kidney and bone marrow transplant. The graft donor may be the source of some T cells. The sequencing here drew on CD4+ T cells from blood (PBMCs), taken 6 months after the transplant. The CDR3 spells CSARLGTGGVQPQHF. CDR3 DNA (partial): TGCAGTGCAAGACTCGGGACAGGGGGCGTTCAGCCC.